This T cell receptor beta chain was identified in a study of somatic mutations in cytotoxic T cells in rheumatoid arthritis. Background on the study: Certain T-cell populations stained with V beta antibodies were FACS-sorted to nearly 100% purity, and V beta1+ cells were TCRB-sequenced.

The data were produced by immunoSEQ multiplex PCR, yet TCRdb's version contains in-frame clones alone and is incomplete. The sample records 11,000 or so clones, around 68% being singletons. Controls that were healthy consisted of blood donors whose median age was 56 years (range about 20-80), with less than 60% female. The CDR3 loop spans 13 amino acids. V was pared by 0 bases and J by 3 bases, with 5 bases between. CDR1 and CDR2 (germline): SGHAT, FQNNGV. Findings of the study overall: Antigens targeted by the expanded CD8+ clones were unknown. More than 20% of CD8+ cells belonged to the largest clone in about an eighth of the 65 patients.

Comment on this clone: Its cognate antigen is unknown.

The sequence was collected from a man in his 70s in good health. Sequenced material: CD8+ T cells sorted from blood. This chain joins TRBV11-2 and TRBJ1-1; D is undetermined. The CDR3: CASSLESYTEAFF. CDR3 bases: TGTGCCAGCAGCTTAGAGTCATACACTGAAGCTTTCTTT.